This T cell receptor (beta chain) is drawn from a study of blood T cell repertoires in COVID-19. Study-level background: Acute and convalescent COVID-19 samples came from the United States, Italy and Spain. T cells, B-cell-depleted T cells, or PBMCs provided the cDNA or gDNA that served as material.

This clone was seen just once. The V end was cut by 7 bases, the J end by 7 bases, with 10 bases between. Germline CDR1 is MGHDK and CDR2 is SYGVNS. This CDR3 region has 11 residues. Methods used by the authors: Amplification from reference gene primers served as the basis for estimated nucleated cell counts. Assay: immunoSEQ multiplex PCR; the TCRdb copy retains only in-frame clones and omits some. V and J calls and clone size come straight from that table; D and trimming were deduced from the DNA. The sample lists 85,000 to 130,000 clones; around 84% were seen once. The chain carries TRBV25-1 and TRBJ2-5; D unclear. The sequenced material came from peripheral blood. The TCR comes from a man in his 60s with acute or convalescent COVID-19. CDR3 sequence (DNA): TGTGCCAGCACGGAGCTGGGGACCCAGTACTTC. This encodes CASTELGTQYF. The complete variable domain, with remaining parts taken from reference TRBV25-1 and TRBJ2-5, reads EADIYQTPRYLVIGTGKKITLECSQTMGHDKMYWYQQDPGMELHLIHYSYGVNSTEKGDLSSESTVSRIRTEHFPLTLESARPSHTSQYLCASTELGTQYFGPGTRLLVL.